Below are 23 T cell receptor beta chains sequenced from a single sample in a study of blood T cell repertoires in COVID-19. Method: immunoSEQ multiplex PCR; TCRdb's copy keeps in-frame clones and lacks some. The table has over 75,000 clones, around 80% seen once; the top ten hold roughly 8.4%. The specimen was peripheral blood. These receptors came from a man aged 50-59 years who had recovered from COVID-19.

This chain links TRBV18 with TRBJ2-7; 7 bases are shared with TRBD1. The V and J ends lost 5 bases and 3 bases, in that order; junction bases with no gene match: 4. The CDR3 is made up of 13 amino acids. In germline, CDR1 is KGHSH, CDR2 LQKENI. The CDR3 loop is CASSIGTDYEQYF. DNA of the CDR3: TGTGCCAGCTCAATAGGGACAGACTACGAGCAGTACTTC.

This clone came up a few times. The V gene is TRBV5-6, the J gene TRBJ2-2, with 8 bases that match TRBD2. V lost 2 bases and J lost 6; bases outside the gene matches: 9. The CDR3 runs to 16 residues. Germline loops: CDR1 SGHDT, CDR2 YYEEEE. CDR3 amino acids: CASSLFPGLGAGELFF. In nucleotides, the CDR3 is TGTGCCAGCAGCTTATTTCCGGGACTAGGGGCCGGGGAGCTGTTTTTT.

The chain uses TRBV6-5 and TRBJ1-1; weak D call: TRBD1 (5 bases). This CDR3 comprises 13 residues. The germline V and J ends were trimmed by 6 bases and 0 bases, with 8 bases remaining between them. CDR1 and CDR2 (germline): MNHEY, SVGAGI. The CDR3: CASRRQMNTEAFF. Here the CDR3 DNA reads TGTGCCAGCAGACGACAGATGAACACTGAAGCTTTCTTT.

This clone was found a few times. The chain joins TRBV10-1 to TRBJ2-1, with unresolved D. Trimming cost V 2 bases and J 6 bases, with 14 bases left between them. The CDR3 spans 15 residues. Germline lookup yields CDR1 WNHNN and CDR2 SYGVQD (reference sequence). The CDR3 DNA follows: TGCGCCAGCAGTGAGAATCCGGCTAGGTCCAATGAGCAGTTCTTC. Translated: CASSENPARSNEQFF.

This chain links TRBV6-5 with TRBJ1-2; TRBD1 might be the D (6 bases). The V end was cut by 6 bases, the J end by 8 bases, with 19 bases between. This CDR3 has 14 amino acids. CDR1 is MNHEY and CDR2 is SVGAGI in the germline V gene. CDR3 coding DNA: TGTGCCAGCAGCAGCCTTTACAGGGCACCAGGCTACACCTTC. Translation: CASSSLYRAPGYTF.

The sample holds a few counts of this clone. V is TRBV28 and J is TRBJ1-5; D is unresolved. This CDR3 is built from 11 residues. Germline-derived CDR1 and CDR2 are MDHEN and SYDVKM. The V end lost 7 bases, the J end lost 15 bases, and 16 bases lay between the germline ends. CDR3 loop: CASISNGLGHF. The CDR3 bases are TGTGCCAGCATCTCTAACGGACTTGGGCATTTT.

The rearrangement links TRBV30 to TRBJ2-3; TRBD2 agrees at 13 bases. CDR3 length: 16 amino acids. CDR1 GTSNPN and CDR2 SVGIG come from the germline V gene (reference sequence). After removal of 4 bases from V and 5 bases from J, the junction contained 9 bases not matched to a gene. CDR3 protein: CAWNPLAGGPEDTQYF. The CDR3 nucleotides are TGTGCCTGGAACCCACTAGCGGGGGGGCCGGAAGATACGCAGTATTTT.

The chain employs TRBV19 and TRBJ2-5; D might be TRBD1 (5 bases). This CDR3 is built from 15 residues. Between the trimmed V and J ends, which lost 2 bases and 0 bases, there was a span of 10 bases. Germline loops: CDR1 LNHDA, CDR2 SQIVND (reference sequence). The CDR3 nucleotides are TGTGCCAGTAGTATAACAGGCGCTTACCAAGAGACCCAGTACTTC. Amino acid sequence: CASSITGAYQETQYF.

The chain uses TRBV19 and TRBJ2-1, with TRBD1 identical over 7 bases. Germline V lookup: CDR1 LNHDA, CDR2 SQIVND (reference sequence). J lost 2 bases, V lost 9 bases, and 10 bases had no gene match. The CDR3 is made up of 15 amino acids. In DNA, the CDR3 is TGTGCCAGCGCTGATTCGGACAGGCCCTACAATGAGCAGTTCTTC. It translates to CASADSDRPYNEQFF.

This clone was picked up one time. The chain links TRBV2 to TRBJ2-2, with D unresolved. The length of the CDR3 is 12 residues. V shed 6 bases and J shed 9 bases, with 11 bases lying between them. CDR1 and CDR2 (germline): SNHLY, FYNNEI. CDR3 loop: CASSQLQRELFF. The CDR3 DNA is TGTGCCAGCAGCCAACTCCAACGGGAGCTGTTTTTT.

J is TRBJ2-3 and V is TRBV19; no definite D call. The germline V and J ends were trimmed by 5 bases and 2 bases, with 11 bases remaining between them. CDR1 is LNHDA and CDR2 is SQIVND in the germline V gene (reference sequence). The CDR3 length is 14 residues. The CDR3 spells CASSGQILTDTQYF. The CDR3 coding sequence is TGTGCCAGTAGTGGGCAGATTCTCACAGATACGCAGTATTTT.

CDR3 sequence (DNA): TGTGCCAGCAGCCTGACAGGGGTCGCCTATGGCTACACCTTC. This encodes CASSLTGVAYGYTF. This chain joins TRBV5-4 and TRBJ1-2; 8 positions match TRBD1. There are 14 residues in the CDR3. Losses at the gene ends were 4 bases for V and 4 bases for J; bases not matched to a gene: 6. CDR1 and CDR2 from the germline V gene are SGHNT and YYREEE (reference sequence).

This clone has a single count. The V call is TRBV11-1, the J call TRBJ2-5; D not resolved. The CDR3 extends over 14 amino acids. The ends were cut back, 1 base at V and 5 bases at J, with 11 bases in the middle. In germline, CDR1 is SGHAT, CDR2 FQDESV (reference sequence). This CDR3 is CASSLGQNVETQYF. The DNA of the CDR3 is TGTGCCAGCAGCTTAGGTCAGAATGTTGAGACCCAGTACTTC. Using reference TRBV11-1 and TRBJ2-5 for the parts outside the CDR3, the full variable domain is EAEVAQSPRYKITEKSQAVAFWCDPISGHATLYWYRQILGQGPELLVQFQDESVVDDSQLPKDRFSAERLKGVDSTLKIQPAELGDSAMYLCASSLGQNVETQYFGPGTRLLVL.

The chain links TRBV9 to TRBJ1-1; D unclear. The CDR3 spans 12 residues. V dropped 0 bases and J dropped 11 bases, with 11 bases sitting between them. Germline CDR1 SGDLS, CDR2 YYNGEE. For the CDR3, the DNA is TGTGCCAGCAGCGTAGTTTCCCCCGGGGCTTTCTTT. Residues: CASSVVSPGAFF.

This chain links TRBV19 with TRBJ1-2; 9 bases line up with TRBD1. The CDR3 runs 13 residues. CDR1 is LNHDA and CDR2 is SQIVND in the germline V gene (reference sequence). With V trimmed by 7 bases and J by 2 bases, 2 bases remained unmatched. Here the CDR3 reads CASKQGANYGYTF. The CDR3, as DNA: TGTGCCAGTAAACAGGGGGCGAACTATGGCTACACCTTC.

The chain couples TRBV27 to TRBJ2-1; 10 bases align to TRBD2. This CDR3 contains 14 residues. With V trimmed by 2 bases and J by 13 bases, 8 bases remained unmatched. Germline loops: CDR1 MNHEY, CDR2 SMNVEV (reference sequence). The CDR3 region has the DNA TGTGCCAGCAGTTTACTGAAAGCGGGAGGGCCTCAGTTCTTC. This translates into CASSLLKAGGPQFF.

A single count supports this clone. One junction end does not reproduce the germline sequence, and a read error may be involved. CDR3 amino acids: CSVQDQGNQPQHF. As DNA, the CDR3 is TGCAGCGTTCAAGACCAGGGAAATCAGCCCCAGCATTTT. This sequence joins TRBV29-1 and TRBJ1-5, with D tentatively TRBD1 (5 bases). This CDR3 is built from 13 residues. Germline assignment: CDR1 SQVTM and CDR2 ANQGSEA.

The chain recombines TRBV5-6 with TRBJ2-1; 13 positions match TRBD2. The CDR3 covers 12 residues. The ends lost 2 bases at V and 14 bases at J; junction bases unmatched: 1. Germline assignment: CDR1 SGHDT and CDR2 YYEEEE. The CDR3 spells CASSFGLAGEFF. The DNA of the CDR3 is TGTGCCAGCAGCTTTGGACTAGCGGGAGAGTTCTTC.

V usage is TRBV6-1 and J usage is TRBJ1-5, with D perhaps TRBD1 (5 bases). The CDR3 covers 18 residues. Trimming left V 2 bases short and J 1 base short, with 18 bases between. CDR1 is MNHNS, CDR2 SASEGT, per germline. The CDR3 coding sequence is TGTGCCAGCAGTGAAATCCGGGGGTCGCCTACAAGCAATCAGCCCCAGCATTTT. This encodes CASSEIRGSPTSNQPQHF.

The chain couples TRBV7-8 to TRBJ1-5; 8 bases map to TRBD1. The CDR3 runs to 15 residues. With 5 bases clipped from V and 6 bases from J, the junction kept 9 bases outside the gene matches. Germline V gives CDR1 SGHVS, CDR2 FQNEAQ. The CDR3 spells CASSITGGGSQPQHF. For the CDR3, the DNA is TGTGCCAGCAGCATCACAGGGGGAGGAAGTCAGCCCCAGCATTTT. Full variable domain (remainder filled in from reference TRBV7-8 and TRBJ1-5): GAGVSQSPRYKVAKRGQDVALRCDPISGHVSLFWYQQALGQGPEFLTYFQNEAQLDKSGLPSDRFFAERPEGSVSTLKIQRTQQEDSAVYLCASSITGGGSQPQHFGDGTRLSIL.

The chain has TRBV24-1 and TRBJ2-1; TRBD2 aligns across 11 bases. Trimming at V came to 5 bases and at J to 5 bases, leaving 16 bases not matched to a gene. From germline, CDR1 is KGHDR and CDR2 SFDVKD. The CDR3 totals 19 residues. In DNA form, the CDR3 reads TGTGCCACCAGTGGTGGGGGACTAGCGGAGGGGGGTAGGGACAATGAGCAGTTCTTC. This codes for CATSGGGLAEGGRDNEQFF.

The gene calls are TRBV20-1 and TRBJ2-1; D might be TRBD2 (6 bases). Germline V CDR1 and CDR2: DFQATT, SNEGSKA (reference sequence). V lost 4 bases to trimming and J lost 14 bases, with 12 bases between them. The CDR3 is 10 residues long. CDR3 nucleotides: TGCAGTGCTAAAGGGACTCTCGAGTTCTTC. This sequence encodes CSAKGTLEFF.

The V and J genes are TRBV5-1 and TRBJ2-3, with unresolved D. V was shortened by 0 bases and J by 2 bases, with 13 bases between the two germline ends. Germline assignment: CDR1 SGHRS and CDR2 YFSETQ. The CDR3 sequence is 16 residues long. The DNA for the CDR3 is TGCGCCAGCAGCTTGGTTGCAGGCAGCCCCACAGATACGCAGTATTTT. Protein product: CASSLVAGSPTDTQYF.